Listed below are T cell receptor beta chains from one sample, sequenced in a study of technical replicates of blood from a handful of donors. Data came from immunoSEQ multiplex PCR; TCRdb stores just in-frame clones and leaves some out. The sample has about 94,000 clones, around 95% seen once. Material: T cells isolated from PBMCs. These receptor sequences come from a human donor in good health. CDR3s include the opening cysteine and the closing phenylalanine or tryptophan. The order of the fields is clone size, V gene, D gene, J gene, CDR3 protein, CDR3 DNA. A D gene is named only where the DNA matches it firmly. Clone size is stated in some rows and not others, as once, few, many or a class when expanded.

>.|TRBV27|TRBD1|TRBJ1-5
CASSSGFGTGGQPQHF
TGTGCCAGCAGTTCCGGGTTCGGGACAGGGGGTCAGCCCCAGCATTTT
>.|TRBV18|TRBD2|TRBJ2-5
CASSGRGLLQETQYF
TGTGCCAGCTCAGGCCGGGGACTACTCCAAGAGACCCAGTACTTC
>.|TRBV7-2|.|TRBJ2-1
CASSLAGRRNEQFF
TGTGCCAGCAGCTTAGCAGGGAGAAGAAATGAGCAGTTCTTC
>once|TRBV2|TRBD2|TRBJ2-1
CASMGLAGESSYNEQFF
TGTGCCAGCATGGGACTAGCGGGTGAAAGCTCCTACAATGAGCAGTTCTTC
>.|TRBV7-9|.|TRBJ2-5
CASSLFQEETQYF
TGTGCCAGCAGCTTATTCCAGGAAGAGACCCAGTACTTC
>.|TRBV28|.|TRBJ2-3
CASSLSSGLSTDTQYF
TGTGCCAGCAGTTTAAGCAGCGGGCTAAGCACAGATACGCAGTATTTT
>.|TRBV5-1|TRBD1|TRBJ2-7
CASSAGTGGFDYEQYF
TGCGCCAGCAGTGCCGGGACAGGGGGCTTCGACTACGAGCAGTACTTC
>.|TRBV29-1|.|TRBJ1-5
CSVVAGDSNQPQHF
TGCAGCGTTGTTGCGGGGGATAGCAATCAGCCCCAGCATTTT
>.|TRBV7-6|TRBD2|TRBJ2-2
CASSLRLRGRWGTGELFF
TGTGCCAGCAGCTTACGTCTGCGGGGGAGGTGGGGCACCGGGGAGCTGTTTTTT
>.|TRBV2|TRBD1|TRBJ1-5
CASSRGLGADQPQHF
TGTGCCAGCAGCAGGGGGCTGGGGGCTGATCAGCCCCAGCATTTT
>.|TRBV29-1|TRBD1|TRBJ2-7
CSGTGESYEQYF
TGCAGCGGGACAGGGGAAAGCTACGAGCAGTACTTC
>.|TRBV7-9|TRBD1|TRBJ2-7
CASSLDGTGYEQYF
TGTGCCAGCAGCTTAGATGGGACAGGCTACGAGCAGTACTTC
>.|TRBV9|.|TRBJ2-1
CASTSAGSSYNEQFF
TGTGCCAGCACTTCGGCGGGGAGCTCCTACAATGAGCAGTTCTTC
>.|TRBV11-2|TRBD2|TRBJ2-1
CASSLGLAGGDEQFF
TGTGCCAGCAGCCTGGGACTAGCGGGAGGCGATGAGCAGTTCTTC
>.|TRBV4-2|TRBD2|TRBJ2-7
CASSQVGSGVSEQYF
TGTGCCAGCAGCCAAGTAGGGAGCGGGGTCTCCGAGCAGTACTTC
>.|TRBV14|.|TRBJ2-7
CASSPLQGGSYEQYF
TGTGCCAGCAGCCCGCTACAGGGTGGAAGCTACGAGCAGTACTTC
>.|TRBV4-1|TRBD2|TRBJ2-3
CASSQGGLAGVPDTQYF
TGCGCCAGCAGCCAAGGGGGACTAGCGGGAGTCCCAGATACGCAGTATTTT
>.|TRBV5-4|.|TRBJ2-7
CASSLAPQGGDEQYF
TGTGCCAGCAGCTTGGCCCCCCAGGGTGGGGACGAGCAGTACTTC
>.|TRBV29-1|.|TRBJ2-5
CSVEDRIETQYF
TGCAGCGTTGAAGACAGGATCGAGACCCAGTACTTC
>once|TRBV6-1|.|TRBJ1-4
CASSEARGWTNEKLFF
TGTGCCAGCAGTGAAGCGAGAGGCTGGACTAATGAAAAACTGTTTTTT
>.|TRBV19|.|TRBJ2-3
CASKPGGDTQYF
TGTGCCAGCAAACCTGGGGGGGATACGCAGTATTTT
>.|TRBV7-6|TRBD2|TRBJ2-1
CASSPGLAGGPSEQFF
TGTGCCAGCAGCCCTGGACTAGCGGGAGGGCCAAGTGAGCAGTTCTTC
>.|TRBV29-1|.|TRBJ1-4
CSVGGVTNEKLFF
TGCAGCGTTGGGGGGGTTACTAATGAAAAACTGTTTTTT
>.|TRBV5-6|TRBD1|TRBJ2-5
CASRFRDSQETQYF
TGTGCCAGCAGATTCCGGGACAGCCAAGAGACCCAGTACTTC
>.|TRBV10-1|.|TRBJ2-7
CASSSGSSYEQYF
TGCGCCAGCAGCTCCGGTAGCTCCTACGAGCAGTACTTC
>.|TRBV27|TRBD1|TRBJ1-1
CASSGLPGQLTLEAFF
TGTGCCAGCAGTGGCCTACCGGGACAGCTTACGCTTGAAGCTTTCTTT
>.|TRBV7-6|TRBD2|TRBJ2-1
CASTLDVREAGRNEQFF
TGTGCCAGCACCCTGGATGTGCGGGAGGCCGGTAGGAATGAGCAGTTCTTC